The following is a T cell receptor beta chain sequence with its context. Its target antigen remains unknown. Base qualities are not at hand, and no much larger clone is one base apart. These data originate in a study of sequential checkpoint blockade in melanoma (dated by TCRdb to between 2017 and 2020). About the full investigation: Patients were randomized 1:1 to first-line nivolumab followed by ipilimumab (arm A) or ipilimumab followed by nivolumab (arm B). Both trial sequences were followed by maintenance nivolumab.

What the study reported, not specific to this receptor: Larger, independent patient cohorts are needed to validate the response-prediction model that combines TCR metrics and mutation burden.

V is shortened by 3 bases, J by 7 bases, and the region joining them spans 20 bases. The CDR3 runs 16 amino acids, cysteine and phenylalanine included. Kept here is only the CDR3 DNA, which spans 48 bases and is read in frame from base 1. The germline V gene supplies CDR1 SGDLS and CDR2 YYNGEE. The treatment or condition label on this specimen signifies: randomized to nivolumab then ipilimumab (arm A) or the reverse (arm B). None of the patients in the trial had previously been given DNA-damaging chemotherapy. Thawed PBMCs were sorted on a FACS Aria II flow cytometer to isolate live CD3+CD8+ cells negative for CD19 and CD56. The samples were obtained from melanoma patients enrolled in CheckMate 064, an open-label, randomized phase II trial testing sequential checkpoint blockade. Peripheral blood mononuclear cells were collected by leukapheresis, purified with Ficoll-Paque, and frozen in human serum with roughly 10% DMSO. Immediately after sorting, the purity of the sorted blood CD3+CD8+ cells was confirmed to be >95%, and DNA was then extracted.

TCRbeta CDR3 regions were immunosequenced from genomic DNA with the immunoSEQ Assay. Genomic DNA was amplified by bias-controlled multiplex PCR before high-throughput sequencing. Turning to the authors' computational methods: To quantify the absolute abundance of each unique TCRbeta CDR3 region, the sequences were collapsed and filtered. Clonality, defined as 1 minus Pielou's evenness, was calculated using productive rearrangements only. A previously published method was used to identify clones with significantly greater frequencies in on-treatment samples than in baseline samples. TCRdb provides this immuneACCESS table in a form limited to in-frame rearrangements. Some clones are lacking; in checked studies, under half of them reflect an unresolved V gene, and why the rest are absent is not known. That table is the source of V, J and clone size, and D and trimming were worked out from the DNA. The sample contains 13,000 or so clones, approximately 82% of them found a single time. Of the sample, 25% to 30% falls within the top ten clones.

The receptor's source is a human donor with melanoma. The chain employs TRBV9 and TRBJ2-1; the D region possibly corresponds to TRBD2 (6 bases align). This specimen was CD8+ T cells sorted from blood (inferred from file names), taken from a patient given nivolumab and ipilimumab in sequence. The CDR3 in this case is CASSGRSGYPRNEQFF. The sequenced DNA is TGTGCCAGCAGCGGCCGTAGCGGTTACCCTCGGAATGAGCAGTTCTTC.